The entry below gives a single T cell receptor (beta chain) sequence along with its context. Its antigen specificity is not known. Base-call qualities are not available, and no considerably larger clone is one nucleotide away. V loses 7 bases of germline sequence and J loses 5 bases, and the interval between the two ends is 35 bases. The germline V gene provides CDR1 SQVTM and CDR2 ANQGSEA. There are 19 amino acids in the CDR3, from cysteine to phenylalanine inclusive. The sequence is cut down to CDR3 DNA, 57 bases in frame from base 1. For sequencing of the TCRbeta CDR3 region, genomic DNA was extracted from the sorted cells. TCRbeta CDR3 regions were sequenced using the immunoSEQ Assay. The source is immuneACCESS, and TCRdb retained only in-frame sequences with V and J called. Part of the clones is not carried over; for the studies checked, unresolved V genes explain less than half of this, and the remainder is unexplained. This sample is represented by about 64,000 clones; roughly nine tenths of them were singletons. Clones ranked in the top ten supply 5.2% of the sample.

The data stem from a study of OX40 agonist ivuxolimab in advanced cancers. Regarding the study in general: Ivuxolimab, which targeted the costimulatory receptor OX40 (CD134), was an agonistic, fully human IgG2 monoclonal antibody. Intravenous ivuxolimab was administered to patients every 2 weeks at six dose levels: 0.01, 0.1, 0.3, 1.5, 3 and 10 mg/kg. Of the 50 to 55 patients in dose escalation, about 20 had hepatocellular carcinoma, some 15 had melanoma, 9 had renal cell carcinoma and 9 had head and neck cancer. In the dose-escalation cohort, more than 80% of patients were male, and the mean age was 60 years with a range of roughly 23 to 79. Prior anti-PD-1, anti-PD-L1 or anti-CTLA-4 therapy was permitted, and checkpoint inhibitors had been received by roughly 42% of dose-escalation patients. Partial responses occurred in three dose-escalation patients, of whom one had hepatocellular carcinoma and two had cutaneous melanoma. The purpose of peripheral TCRbeta sequencing was to test whether ivuxolimab changed TCR sequence diversity and led to clonal T-cell expansion. The paper covers the monotherapy dose-escalation part of the phase I ivuxolimab trial, which included N ≈ 50 patients.

Patients with a history of autoimmune disease or receiving systemic immunosuppression were excluded from the trial. In every dose cohort, peripheral blood was drawn for TCR sequencing at baseline, cycle 4 day 1, and cycle 7 day 1. Samples came from an open-label, multicenter, first-in-human phase I dose-escalation trial of ivuxolimab. Adults with locally advanced or metastatic melanoma, renal cell carcinoma, hepatocellular carcinoma or head and neck squamous cell carcinoma were enrolled in the trial. Before TCR sequencing, CD4+ and CD8+ T cells were separately sorted from peripheral blood. Results the study describes overall, beyond this receptor: In partial responders in the 0.1-3.0 mg/kg groups, normalized peripheral clonal expansion was found to be among the lowest, especially among CD8+ T cells. After ivuxolimab, expanded clones were on average more numerous among CD8+ T cells than among CD4+ T cells. Low levels of normalized T-cell clonal expansion were also seen in some nonresponding patients. The antigen specificity of the peripheral T cells that underwent clonal expansion was not determined. At doses from 0.1 to 3.0 mg/kg, clonal expansion was seen in both CD4+ and CD8+ blood T cells between baseline and week 6.

This clonotype was obtained from an adult with an advanced solid tumor such as melanoma, head and neck, liver or kidney cancer. The input for sequencing was CD4+ or CD8+ T cells sorted from blood, taken in a trial of the OX40 agonist ivuxolimab. The chain joins TRBV29-1 to TRBJ2-5, with the D assignment possibly TRBD1 or TRBD2, given 6 matching bases for each. The sequenced DNA: TGCAGCGGTCAACCGCTGGGGGCTAGCGAAGGTCGGGCCCAGGAGACCCAGTACTTC. Its protein product is CSGQPLGASEGRAQETQYF.